What follows are 20 T cell receptor beta chains derived from one specimen sequenced in a study of T cell clonality in common variable immunodeficiency. The repertoire was sequenced with immunoSEQ multiplex PCR; TCRdb's copy has only in-frame clones and lacks some. The sample holds tens of thousands of clones, and no clone turns up only once. The sample consisted of peripheral blood mononuclear cells. These receptors were taken from a person aged 18-70 years in good health.

This clone appeared many times. The CDR3 end lies 3 residues beyond the end of the read and is filled in from the germline J gene. The chain carries TRBV20-1 and TRBJ1-5; 7 nucleotides agree with TRBD1. Germline V lookup: CDR1 DFQATT, CDR2 SNEGSKA (reference sequence). This CDR3 is 14 amino acids long. Germline trimming cut 5 bases from V and 6 bases from J; bases unmatched to any gene: 10. Incomplete CDR3 DNA: TGCAGTGCTCACACAGGGGAGCGAAGTCAGCCC. Translated: CSAHTGERSQP. The whole CDR3 region reads CSAHTGERSQPQHF.

This clone was counted between two and nine times. The read finishes 3 residues shy of the CDR3 end, and the germline J gene is used to complete it. The chain couples TRBV20-1 to TRBJ1-6; D is ambiguous. V was shortened by 0 bases and J by 8 bases, with 5 bases between the two germline ends. Germline CDR1 DFQATT, CDR2 SNEGSKA (reference sequence). This CDR3 comprises 12 residues. The sequenced CDR3 bases are TGCAGTGCTAGAGAGGGCTATTCACCC. Protein sequence: CSAREGYSP. The CDR3, in full, reads CSAREGYSPLHF.

This clone was recorded at least ten times. The missing CDR3 end, 3 residues past where the read stops, is filled in from the germline J gene. The chain combines TRBV20-1 with TRBJ2-3; 8 bases map to TRBD1. CDR3 size: 15 residues. Per germline, CDR1 DFQATT and CDR2 SNEGSKA (reference sequence). The CDR3 bases that were read are TGCAGTGCTAGTGGGGGGACAGGAATACAAGAGACG. This encodes CSASGGTGIQET. The entire CDR3 sequence reads CSASGGTGIQETQYF.

At least ten counts were recorded for this clone. The sequence runs out 3 residues before the end of the CDR3; the remainder is reconstructed from the germline J gene. The chain uses TRBV10-3 and TRBJ2-7, with a possible D match to TRBD1 (6 bases). Per germline, CDR1 ENHRY and CDR2 SYGVKD. The CDR3 runs to 15 residues. V shed 8 bases and J shed 0 bases, with 17 bases lying between them. This chain's CDR3 is CAISKRTANSYEQYF. Partial CDR3 DNA: TGTGCCATCTCCAAGAGGACAGCAAACTCCTACGAG.

At least ten counts were recorded for this clone. Read sequence stops 3 residues before the CDR3 end, and the germline J gene provides the missing end. The chain joins TRBV6-2 or TRBV6-3 to TRBJ1-5; D call uncertain. Per germline, CDR1 MNHEY and CDR2 SVGEGT. CDR3 length: 15 residues. V was pared by 6 bases and J by 0 bases, with 12 bases between. CDR3 DNA, as far as it was read: TGTGCCAGCAGAAAGACGGGGAATAGCAATCAGCCC. Protein product: CASRKTGNSNQP. The full-length CDR3 reads as CASRKTGNSNQPQHF.

This clone was detected ten times or more. The read comes to an end 3 residues before the CDR3 does, leaving the germline J gene to fill in the end. This chain connects TRBV7-1 to TRBJ2-3, with TRBD2 matching 15 bases. TRBV7-1 is an ORF; its function is uncertain. V lost 3 bases and J lost 6; bases outside the gene matches: 16. The CDR3 sequence is 20 residues long. The sequenced CDR3 bases are TGTGCCAGCAGCTCCCGTGGGGTCGGGACTAGCGGGGGGCCGGCGGATACG. It encodes CASSSRGVGTSGGPADT. The complete CDR3 sequence is CASSSRGVGTSGGPADTQYF.

This clone was detected ten times or more. The missing CDR3 end, 3 residues past where the read stops, is filled in from the germline J gene. The V call is TRBV20-1, the J call TRBJ2-7, with 11 bases lining up with TRBD1. Germline values: CDR1 DFQATT, CDR2 SNEGSKA (reference sequence). V was pared by 3 bases and J by 3 bases, with 10 bases of the junction left unmatched. This CDR3 comprises 16 residues. The DNA read from the CDR3 is TGCAGTGCTAGTGCAGACGGGACAGGGGGATACTACGAG. It yields the protein CSASADGTGGYYE. The CDR3 reads in full as CSASADGTGGYYEQYF.

At least ten counts were recorded for this clone. The read terminates 3 residues before the CDR3 end, so the remaining end is supplied by the germline J gene. The chain joins TRBV20-1 to TRBJ2-7; 9 nucleotides agree with TRBD2. V shed 2 bases and J 5 bases; nucleotides not matched to a gene: 7. The CDR3 runs to 14 residues. Germline V gene data show CDR1 as DFQATT and CDR2 as SNEGSKA (reference sequence). The CDR3 sequence: CSARRAGGPHEQYF. The DNA read from the CDR3 is TGCAGTGCTAGAAGGGCGGGAGGGCCGCACGAG.

This clone was seen many times. The read is 3 residues too short to cover the CDR3 end, so that end is filled in from the germline J gene. The chain couples TRBV20-1 to TRBJ1-2; TRBD1 might be the D (6 bases). The CDR3 loop spans 13 amino acids. V dropped 5 bases and J dropped 5 bases, with 15 bases sitting between them. From germline, CDR1 is DFQATT and CDR2 SNEGSKA (reference sequence). CDR3 bases read: TGCAGTGCTTCACCGACAGGAGGGTATGGC. This translates into CSASPTGGYG. The full CDR3 sequence reads CSASPTGGYGYTF.

This clone was seen at least ten times. With the read ending 3 residues before the CDR3 end, the germline J gene is used to fill in that end. The chain employs TRBV6-1 and TRBJ2-3; 10 nucleotides agree with TRBD1. Germline lookup yields CDR1 MNHNS and CDR2 SASEGT. This CDR3 spans 17 amino acids. Unmatched junction bases numbered 9, after V lost 1 base and J lost 5 bases. The CDR3 spells CASSEGTGGFGGDTQYF. The sequenced part of the CDR3 DNA is TGTGCCAGCAGTGAAGGGACAGGGGGATTTGGGGGAGATACG.

There are many counts of this clone. The read finishes 3 residues shy of the CDR3 end, and the germline J gene is used to complete it. The chain combines TRBV5-1 with TRBJ1-1; no reliable D call. The V gene's germline CDR1 is SGHRS and CDR2 YFSETQ. There are 15 residues in the CDR3. The germline V and J ends were trimmed by 2 bases and 0 bases, with 11 bases remaining between them. The covered CDR3 bases are TGCGCCAGCAGCTTCGGGGTCGGGATGAACACTGAA. Protein sequence: CASSFGVGMNTE. From start to end, the CDR3 is CASSFGVGMNTEAFF.

This clone was seen repeatedly, ten times or more. The read terminates 3 residues ahead of where the CDR3 ends, so the germline J gene completes it. The chain is built from TRBV20-1 and TRBJ1-2; D gene ambiguous. Trimming cost V 1 base and J 4 bases, with 16 bases left between them. The V gene's germline CDR1 is DFQATT and CDR2 SNEGSKA (reference sequence). This CDR3 spans 15 amino acids. The part of the CDR3 DNA that was read is TGCAGTGCTAGAGTAGTTGGTGCAGGCCCCTATGGC. This codes for CSARVVGAGPYG. The CDR3 in full is CSARVVGAGPYGYTF.

This clone occurred many times. Sequencing ends 3 residues short of the CDR3 end; the germline J gene provides the rest. The chain joins TRBV7-7 to TRBJ2-7; D is possibly TRBD1 (6 bases). The CDR3 length is 13 residues. V gave up 6 bases and J gave up 5 bases, with 14 bases separating them. Germline CDR1 SSHAT, CDR2 FNYEAQ (reference sequence). The CDR3 is CASSAAGEDEQYF. The covered CDR3 bases are TGTGCCAGCAGTGCGGCAGGGGAAGACGAG.

This clone was observed many times. The CDR3 end lies 3 residues beyond the end of the read and is filled in from the germline J gene. The rearrangement joins TRBV4-2 to TRBJ1-1; no clear D. V lost 0 bases and J lost 2, with 7 bases in between. The V gene's germline CDR1 is LGHNA and CDR2 YNFKEQ. The CDR3 covers 14 residues. CDR3 amino acids: CASSQDLANTEAFF. The part of the CDR3 DNA that was read is TGTGCCAGCAGCCAAGATTTGGCCAACACTGAA.

This clone showed up many times. The read ends 3 residues early relative to the CDR3; the germline J gene fills the gap. This rearrangement joins TRBV5-1 to TRBJ1-2, with D maybe TRBD1 (5 bases). CDR1 SGHRS and CDR2 YFSETQ come from the germline V gene. CDR3 size: 13 residues. CDR3 DNA, as far as it was read: TGCGCCAGCAGCTTGGCGGAGGGGCTCGGC. Protein sequence: CASSLAEGLG. The full-length CDR3 reads as CASSLAEGLGYTF.

This clone was seen ten or more times. The observed sequence ends 3 residues before the CDR3 terminus, with the missing tail filled in from the germline J gene. The rearrangement links TRBV5-6 to TRBJ1-1; no reliable D call. The CDR3 sequence is 13 residues long. Germline CDR1 reads SGHDT; CDR2 reads YYEEEE. V dropped 4 bases and J dropped 0 bases, with 7 bases sitting between them. Incomplete CDR3 DNA: TGTGCCAGCAGCCTGGATATGAACACTGAA. It translates to CASSLDMNTE. The entire CDR3 sequence reads CASSLDMNTEAFF.

This clone was detected ten times or more. Read data end 3 residues before the CDR3 end; the end is taken from the germline J gene. The rearrangement joins TRBV7-2 to TRBJ1-1; tentative D call: TRBD1 (5 bases). In germline, CDR1 is SGHTA, CDR2 FQGNSA. The CDR3 has 13 residues. Deletions cut 4 bases from V and 4 bases from J, with 10 bases between. The CDR3 bases that were read are TGTGCCAGCAGCTACGGGGGATCCACTGAA. Encoded protein: CASSYGGSTE. Given in full, the CDR3 is CASSYGGSTEAFF. Using reference TRBV7-2 and TRBJ1-1 for the parts outside the CDR3, the full variable domain is GAGVSQSPSNKVTEKGKDVELRCDPISGHTALYWYRQSLGQGLEFLIYFQGNSAPDKSGLPSDRFSAERTGGSVSTLTIQRTQQEDSAVYLCASSYGGSTEAFFGQGTRLTVV.

This clone occurred many times. Sequencing ends 3 residues short of the CDR3 end; the germline J gene provides the rest. This sample also contains other DNA sequences that code for the same CDR3. The chain has TRBV4-1 and TRBJ2-7; 14 positions agree with TRBD2. Germline assignment: CDR1 MGHRA and CDR2 YSYEKL. Germline trimming cut 4 bases from V and 4 bases from J; bases unmatched to any gene: 6. The CDR3 has 16 amino acids. The CDR3 spells CASSPRLAGGPYEQYF. The CDR3 DNA, read in part, is TGCGCCAGCAGCCCCCGACTAGCGGGGGGGCCTTACGAG.

This clone came up many times. Read coverage stops 3 residues before the CDR3 terminus; the germline J gene supplies the remainder. This chain connects TRBV2 to TRBJ2-3, with TRBD2 matching 10 bases. Per germline, CDR1 SNHLY and CDR2 FYNNEI. This CDR3 spans 15 amino acids. The V segment lost 6 bases and the J segment 0 bases; nucleotides outside the gene matches: 3. CDR3 sequence reads: CASRGAGGSTDTQYF. CDR3 DNA (partial): TGTGCCAGCAGGGGAGCGGGGGGGAGCACAGATACG.

This clone was recorded at least ten times. The CDR3 end lies 3 residues beyond the end of the read and is filled in from the germline J gene. J is TRBJ2-1 and V is TRBV20-1; 7 bases match TRBD1. With 0 bases clipped from V and 4 bases from J, the junction kept 6 bases outside the gene matches. The CDR3 runs to 15 residues. The germline CDR1 and CDR2 sequences are DFQATT and SNEGSKA (reference sequence). CDR3 protein: CSARDDRAPYNEQFF. The covered CDR3 bases are TGCAGTGCTAGAGATGACAGGGCCCCTTACAATGAG.